This T cell receptor beta chain derives from a study of T cell responses to AZD1222 COVID-19 vaccine. Trimming stripped 4 bases from V and 0 bases from J, with 10 bases between. The germline gives CDR1 SGHDN, CDR2 FVKESK. The CDR3 length is 16 residues. Assay: immunoSEQ multiplex PCR; the TCRdb copy retains only in-frame clones and omits some. Counted here are some 96,000 clones, about 88% occurring once; the ten biggest clones make up about 2.5%. This clone was seen once. The target antigen is unknown. The study's findings and limits: Researchers took repertoire samples only after the peak T cell response had come.

The receptor was derived from an adult in good health. Sequencing was performed on peripheral blood, taken on day 0 of AZD1222 vaccination. The chain is built from TRBV14 and TRBJ2-6; D gene unclear. CDR3 residues: CASSPLTLSGANVLTF. The CDR3 DNA is TGTGCCAGCAGCCCCCTCACCCTCTCTGGGGCCAACGTCCTGACTTTC.